This TCR beta chain was recorded in a study of PD-L1 blockade in urothelial cancer. Each patient's cancer was a locally advanced or metastatic urothelial carcinoma. Peripheral blood mononuclear cells were collected from every patient before and during treatment, yielding between 1 and 8 samples per patient. Each PCR had synthetic TCR analog templates added to it as a spike-in. Profiled with immunoSEQ multiplex PCR; TCRdb holds only in-frame clones, not every one. The sample has 40,000 to 45,000 clones, almost 85% seen once; the top ten hold roughly 3.1%. This sequence was found in a man in his 70s with urothelial cancer. The specimen was PBMCs, collected around atezolizumab (anti-PD-L1) treatment.

As DNA, the CDR3 is TGCGCCAGCAGCTTGGGCGGGGTTGGGACCTACGAGCAGTACTTC. Its translation is CASSLGGVGTYEQYF. This chain uses TRBV5-1 with TRBJ2-7; tentative D call: TRBD2 (6 bases). Per germline, CDR1 SGHRS and CDR2 YFSETQ. This CDR3 is built from 15 residues. Trimming removed 0 bases from V and 2 bases from J, with 12 bases in between.